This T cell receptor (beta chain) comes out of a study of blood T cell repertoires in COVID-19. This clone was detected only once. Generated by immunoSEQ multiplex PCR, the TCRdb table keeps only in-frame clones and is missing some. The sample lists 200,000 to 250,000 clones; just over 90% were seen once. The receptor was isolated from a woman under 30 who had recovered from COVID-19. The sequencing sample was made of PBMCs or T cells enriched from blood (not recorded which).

CDR3: CASSESNSLNTEAFF. CDR3 sequence (DNA): TGTGCCAGCAGTGAATCGAACAGCCTGAACACTGAAGCTTTCTTT. The chain links TRBV2 to TRBJ1-1; D is undetermined. CDR1 and CDR2 (germline): SNHLY, FYNNEI. CDR3 length: 15 residues. V gave up 2 bases and J gave up 0 bases, with 10 bases separating them.